This T cell receptor beta chain was documented in a study of T-cell reconstitution after alpha-beta-depleted transplantation in children. Unique molecular identifiers were incorporated during preparation of the TCRbeta library. A single record per CDR3 protein comes from TCRdb applying MiXCR to the PCR reads. In the table there are 350,000 to 450,000 distinct CDR3 sequences, about a fifth of which are singletons. The CDR3 is 14 residues long. Trimming stripped 3 bases from V and 5 bases from J, with 11 bases between. CDR1 WSHSY and CDR2 SAAADI come from the germline V gene. This chain connects TRBV10-2 to TRBJ2-1; D not resolved. The receptor's source is a human donor who donated a stem cell graft to a child with acute myeloid leukemia. The material was PBMCs from the stem cell graft donor, obtained from the stem cell graft. CDR3 sequence: CASSDTGPNNEQFF. CDR3 DNA sequence: TGCGCCAGCAGTGACACCGGGCCCAACAATGAGCAGTTCTTC.